This T cell receptor beta chain was documented in a study of technical replicates of blood from several donors (dated by TCRdb to about 2017). With regard to this clone: Its antigen has not been determined. The record has no base qualities; no much larger clone is one base away.

V loses 4 bases at its end and J loses 0 bases; junction bases beyond the gene matches: 4. The CDR3 covers 16 residues, taking in both the cysteine and the phenylalanine. CDR3 DNA is the only sequence kept; it has 48 bases, read in frame from the first base. CDR1 is given as SGHTA and CDR2 as FQGNSA, both from the germline V gene. Library preparation was by the immunoSEQ multiplex PCR assay. Sourced from immuneACCESS, this table was stored by TCRdb with only in-frame sequences that have V and J called. A share of the clones is absent; for the studies checked, an unresolved V gene accounts for under half, and the remainder has no known explanation. The sample table lists approximately 69,000 clones, 75% to 90% of them with a count of one. Around 4.6% of the sample belongs to the ten largest clones.

The chain couples TRBV7-2 to TRBJ2-7; TRBD2 matches 12 bases in the middle. Sequenced material: PBMCs. The origin of this receptor is a human donor in good health. Some clones in this sample may be carry-over from other donors' samples. CDR3 region: CASSSTSGRHSYEQYF. The nucleotides read TGTGCCAGCAGCTCCACTAGCGGGAGGCACTCCTACGAGCAGTACTTC.